This T cell receptor (beta chain) was documented in a study of CD8 T cells in ankylosing spondylitis. Overall study results and limits: Within ankylosing spondylitis blood, a TCR beta motif made up of seven to nine highly homologous variants appeared to be characteristic.

This clonotype has a count of ten or more. The antigen is not known. V was cut by 5 bases and J by 4 bases, with 12 bases left in between. Germline V gene data show CDR1 as MDHEN and CDR2 as SYDVKM. The CDR3 spans 14 residues. TCRdb called the 5' RACE reads again in MiXCR, with one record for every CDR3 protein. The sample shows about 330,000 distinct CDR3 sequences, around 7.6% of them seen only once. The source is a male donor with ankylosing spondylitis. The chain carries TRBV28 and TRBJ1-5, with D uncertain. Sequencing used blood, either unsorted or a sorted T cell fraction (not recorded which). The CDR3 spells CASSRHSENQPQHF. CDR3 nucleotides: TGTGCCAGCAGTCGTCACTCAGAAAATCAGCCCCAGCATTTT.